This T cell receptor beta chain was identified in a study of cytomegalovirus exposure and HLA in healthy donors. Background on the study: The same platform was used for the approximately 110 validation repertoires and the approximately 670 first-cohort repertoires, a later analysis reported. General study points: One later analysis, an examination of the approximately 120 validation repertoires, found that first-cohort TCR clusters tended to co-occur in them. Cytomegalovirus association was listed for about 180 TCR beta chains.

In regard to this clone: What it binds is unknown.

The approximately 120-subject validation cohort, separate from the approximately 640-subject first cohort, included the donors. After removal of 6 bases from V and 10 bases from J, the junction contained 10 bases not matched to a gene. The CDR3 totals 14 residues. Germline CDR1 is SQVTM and CDR2 is ANQGSEA. Measured with immunoSEQ multiplex PCR; TCRdb has only the in-frame clones, and not every one. The sample lists some 170,000 clones, 80% to 90% occurring once. The receptor was derived from a woman aged 25 to 45 in good health and CMV-seronegative. Sequencing was performed on PBMCs. The V gene is TRBV29-1, the J gene TRBJ2-1; 12 bases map to TRBD2. The CDR3 nucleotides read TGCAGCGTGACCGGGACTAGCGGGCCTCGGGAGCAGTTCTTC. It yields the protein CSVTGTSGPREQFF.